The present TCR beta chain was sequenced within a study of CD4 T cells in relation to SARS-CoV-2 and coronaviruses. In the study overall: TCR beta CDR3s were sequenced after roughly eleven-day antigen culture of PBMCs.

Turning to this clone: The antigen is undetermined. One junction end disagrees with the germline gene, perhaps due to a read error.

The repertoire was sequenced with immunoSEQ multiplex PCR; TCRdb's copy has only in-frame clones and lacks some. This table holds roughly 24,000 clones, around 82% found once. This CDR3 is 15 amino acids long. Germline lookup yields CDR1 SNHLY and CDR2 FYNNEI. The unexposed donors gave CD4+ T cells in about 2011-2019, prior to COVID-19. CD4+ T cells were isolated from the cells after 10 days of culture. PBMCs were plated at 1.5 million to 2.5 million per well in IL-2-containing medium. Cultures received half-medium IL-2 refreshes on days 3 and 7. The sequenced sample consisted of CD4+ T cells from PBMCs, cultured in vitro. This clonotype originated in a human donor in good health. The rearrangement uses TRBV2 and TRBJ1-1; TRBD1 might be the D (6 bases). The CDR3, as DNA: TGTGCCAGCAGAGAAGACAGGTTAGGGAACACTGAAGCTTTCTTT. Translating gives CASREDRLGNTEAFF.